These 18 T cell receptor beta chains share one sample of origin, sequenced in a study of HIV-infected patients and healthy controls. TCRdb reprocessed the 5' RACE reads with MiXCR, giving one entry per CDR3 protein. Here the sample spans around 62,000 distinct CDR3 sequences, around 21% being singletons. Sequencing used CD4+ T cells from blood. These receptors originate from a human donor in good health.

In its sample, this clonotype was seen a few times. The CDR3 reads CATSRGQSTDTQYF. CDR3 in DNA: TGTGCCACCAGCAGAGGACAGAGCACAGATACGCAGTATTTT. The J gene is TRBJ2-3, the V gene TRBV15; D possibly corresponds to TRBD1 (5 bases). V was cut by 1 base and J by 0 bases, with 5 bases left in between. The germline V gene has CDR1 LNHNV and CDR2 YYDKDF (reference sequence). The CDR3 length is 14 residues.

The chain employs TRBV6-5 and TRBJ1-6, with D possibly matching TRBD1 (6 bases). V shed 9 bases and J shed 3 bases, with 21 bases lying between them. This CDR3 is 17 amino acids long. Germline CDR1 MNHEY, CDR2 SVGAGI. CDR3 amino acids: CASHHRVPLFYNSPLHF. In nucleotides, the CDR3 is TGTGCCAGTCATCACAGGGTTCCCTTATTCTATAATTCACCCCTCCACTTT.

This clonotype showed up just a few times. CDR3 region: CASSEADYGYTF. DNA of the CDR3: TGTGCCAGCAGTGAAGCGGATTATGGCTACACCTTC. The chain employs TRBV2 and TRBJ1-2; D gene ambiguous. Germline values: CDR1 SNHLY, CDR2 FYNNEI. CDR3 length: 12 amino acids. The germline V and J ends were trimmed by 0 bases and 5 bases, with 4 bases remaining between them.

V usage is TRBV13 and J usage is TRBJ2-3, with D possibly TRBD2 on 6 matching bases. The CDR3 covers 17 residues. V dropped 5 bases and J dropped 0 bases, with 18 bases sitting between them. CDR1 and CDR2 (germline): PRHDT, FYEKMQ (reference sequence). The CDR3 is CASSPPLAVPSTDTQYF. The CDR3 region has the DNA TGTGCCAGCAGCCCTCCCTTAGCGGTCCCTAGCACAGATACGCAGTATTTT.

The chain is built from TRBV4-2 and TRBJ2-2; tentatively, D is TRBD1 (6 bases). V was cut by 0 bases and J by 1 base, with 9 bases left in between. The length of the CDR3 is 16 residues. Germline CDR1 and CDR2: LGHNA and YNFKEQ. The DNA of the CDR3 is TGTGCCAGCAGCCAAGATGGGGGACAGAACACCGGGGAGCTGTTTTTT. It encodes CASSQDGGQNTGELFF.

This clonotype appeared a few times. The chain joins TRBV6-5 to TRBJ1-1; weak D call: TRBD1 (5 bases). CDR1 and CDR2 from the germline V gene are MNHEY and SVGAGI. The CDR3 contains 13 residues. V was clipped by 4 bases and J by 3 bases, with 9 bases between them. CDR3 sequence: CASSFQGHTEAFF. The CDR3 DNA reads TGTGCCAGCAGTTTTCAGGGCCACACTGAAGCTTTCTTT.

The sample holds many counts of this clonotype. The CDR3, as DNA: TGTGCCAGCAGCTACCAGACAGGGGTGAACACCGGGGAGCTGTTTTTT. This encodes CASSYQTGVNTGELFF. The chain links TRBV7-8 to TRBJ2-2, with 8 bases aligning to TRBD1. The V gene's germline CDR1 is SGHVS and CDR2 FQNEAQ. The ends lost 4 bases at V and 1 base at J; junction bases unmatched: 5. The CDR3 is 16 amino acids.

This clonotype was detected a few times. The gene calls are TRBV6-5 and TRBJ1-1; TRBD1 matches 7 bases. The germline V gene encodes CDR1 MNHEY and CDR2 SVGAGI. This CDR3 comprises 18 residues. V lost 0 bases and J lost 0; bases outside the gene matches: 10. The CDR3: CASSYSTTGTALNTEAFF. The CDR3 DNA is TGTGCCAGCAGTTACTCTACAACCGGGACAGCACTGAACACTGAAGCTTTCTTT.

This clonotype was recorded a few times. The rearrangement links TRBV4-2 to TRBJ2-1, with 11 bases aligning to TRBD2. The CDR3 spans 17 residues. The germline CDR1 and CDR2 sequences are LGHNA and YNFKEQ. The junction had 9 bases not matched to a gene; V was cut back by 0 bases and J by 8 bases. This CDR3 reads CASSQDPASGGRHEQFF. DNA of the CDR3: TGTGCCAGCAGCCAAGATCCAGCTAGCGGGGGGCGCCATGAGCAGTTCTTC.

The chain employs TRBV6-2 or TRBV6-3 and TRBJ2-3, with D perhaps TRBD2 (5 bases). Germline V gene data show CDR1 as MNHEY and CDR2 as SVGEGT. This CDR3 spans 15 amino acids. V gave up 8 bases and J gave up 2 bases, with 17 bases separating them. The CDR3 here is CASLGRRFSTDTQYF. The CDR3 DNA sequence: TGTGCCAGCCTTGGACGGAGGTTCTCCACAGATACGCAGTATTTT.

The chain is built from TRBV5-1 and TRBJ2-7; D is unclear. This CDR3 is built from 13 residues. V was shortened by 0 bases and J by 0 bases, with 4 bases between the two germline ends. CDR1 SGHRS and CDR2 YFSETQ come from the germline V gene. CDR3 nucleotides: TGCGCCAGCAGCTTGGAAAGCTCCTACGAGCAGTACTTC. Its translation is CASSLESSYEQYF.

This clonotype was seen ten or more times. The J gene is TRBJ1-1, the V gene TRBV12-2; the table's D call of TRBD1 was not tested on the DNA. TRBV12-2 is deemed a pseudogene. This CDR3 comprises 18 residues. Written as DNA, the CDR3 is TGTGCAAGTCGCTCACGACAGGGGCGGTGGGGTTCGGACACTGAAGCTTTCTTT. This translates into CASRSRQGRWGSDTEAFF.

The rearrangement uses TRBV12-5 and TRBJ1-1; no definite D call. CDR1 and CDR2 from the germline V gene are LGHNT and FRNRAP. This CDR3 region has 9 residues. The germline V and J ends were trimmed by 6 bases and 4 bases, with 0 bases remaining between them. CDR3 bases: TGTGCTAGTGGCACTGAAGCTTTCTTT. Translated: CASGTEAFF.

This clonotype was recorded at least ten times. V usage is TRBV28 and J usage is TRBJ1-1; 9 bases agree with TRBD1. Germline V gene lookup returns CDR1 MDHEN and CDR2 SYDVKM. Trimming removed 2 bases from V and 4 bases from J; junction bases left unmatched: 14. The CDR3 has 18 residues. The CDR3 DNA sequence: TGTGCCAGCAGTTTACGGTCTTCTAGACAGGGGGACAGCACTGAAGCTTTCTTT. As protein: CASSLRSSRQGDSTEAFF. The whole variable domain, filled in from reference TRBV28 and TRBJ1-1, reads DVKVTQSSRYLVKRTGEKVFLECVQDMDHENMFWYRQDPGLGLRLIYFSYDVKMKEKGDIPEGYSVSREKKERFSLILESASTNQTSMYLCASSLRSSRQGDSTEAFFGQGTRLTVV.

V gene TRBV6-5 combines with J gene TRBJ2-5, with D unclear. CDR1 MNHEY and CDR2 SVGAGI come from the germline V gene. The V gene lost 6 bases and the J gene lost 0 bases, with 8 bases spanning the gap. The CDR3 has 13 residues. CDR3 nucleotide sequence: TGTGCCAGCAGCGCGTCGTACCAAGAGACCCAGTACTTC. It is translated as CASSASYQETQYF.

This clonotype was detected a few times. J is TRBJ2-4 and V is TRBV20-1; no clear D. The ends were cut back, 2 bases at V and 0 bases at J, with 8 bases in the middle. There are 14 residues in the CDR3. The germline CDR1 and CDR2 sequences are DFQATT and SNEGSKA (reference sequence). The CDR3 region has the DNA TGCAGTGCTAGAACATGGATAGCCAAAAACATTCAGTACTTC. Residues: CSARTWIAKNIQYF.

This sequence joins TRBV5-4 and TRBJ1-3; D is undetermined. Germline CDR1 and CDR2: SGHNT and YYREEE (reference sequence). This CDR3 contains 14 residues. V was cut by 4 bases and J by 0 bases, with 8 bases left in between. The CDR3, as DNA: TGTGCCAGCAGCCTGCCCGGCTCTGGAAACACCATATATTTT. It codes for CASSLPGSGNTIYF.

This clonotype was seen a handful of times. Here the CDR3 reads CASSPPGQGGQPQHF. In DNA form, the CDR3 reads TGTGCCAGCTCACCACCGGGACAGGGAGGACAGCCCCAGCATTTT. This sequence joins TRBV18 and TRBJ1-5; 9 positions agree with TRBD1. V gave up 0 bases and J gave up 7 bases; unmatched junction bases: 4. CDR1 and CDR2 (germline): KGHSH, LQKENI. The CDR3 loop spans 15 amino acids.